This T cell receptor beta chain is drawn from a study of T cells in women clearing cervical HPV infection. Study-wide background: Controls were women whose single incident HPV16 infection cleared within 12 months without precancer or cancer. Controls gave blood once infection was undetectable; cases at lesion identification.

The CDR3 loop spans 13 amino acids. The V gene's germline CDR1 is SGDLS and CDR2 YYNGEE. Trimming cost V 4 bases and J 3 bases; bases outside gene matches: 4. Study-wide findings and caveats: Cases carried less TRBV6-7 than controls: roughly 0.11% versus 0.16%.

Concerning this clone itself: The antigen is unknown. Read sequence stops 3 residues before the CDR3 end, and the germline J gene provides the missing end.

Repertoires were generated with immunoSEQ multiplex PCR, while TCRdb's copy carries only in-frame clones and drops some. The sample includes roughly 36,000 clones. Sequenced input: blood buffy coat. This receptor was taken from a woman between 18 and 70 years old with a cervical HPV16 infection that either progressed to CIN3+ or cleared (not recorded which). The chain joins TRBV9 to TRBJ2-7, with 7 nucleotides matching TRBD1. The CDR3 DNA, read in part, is TGTGCCAGCAGCAAGGGACAGTACTACGAG. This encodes CASSKGQYYE. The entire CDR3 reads CASSKGQYYEQYF.